This T cell receptor beta chain emerged from a study of blood T cells in healthy people across ages. PCR was performed a second time for about 7 to 12 cycles using a sample-barcoded 5' primer and a J-beta primer mix. TCRdb independently ran MiXCR on the 5' RACE reads; one entry per CDR3 protein. The table includes hundreds of thousands of distinct CDR3 sequences, about a quarter detected once. Points from the study as a whole: Unknown CMV status may confound age-related changes in expanded clones.

Germline-derived CDR1 and CDR2 are SQVTM and ANQGSEA. Trimming pared 6 bases from V and 2 bases from J, leaving 11 bases between. The CDR3 runs 14 residues. In the case of this clonotype: Its target is not known.

This sample also appeared in a second study, on T cells of mothers and their children.

Sample: blood. This chain connects TRBV29-1 to TRBJ2-6; D not certain. The TCR sequence derives from a boy between 2 and 10 years old in good health. The CDR3 sequence: CSVALLTGANVLTF. The CDR3 nucleotides read TGCAGCGTCGCCCTTCTTACTGGGGCCAACGTCCTGACTTTC.